This T cell receptor (beta chain) was recovered during a study of radiation and T cells in renal cell carcinoma. Whole-study results and caveats: In blood, top tumor clones expanded by 2 weeks, shrinking by 4.

Sequencing used immunoSEQ multiplex PCR; TCRdb keeps in-frame clones, though not all of them. This repertoire shows some 81,000 clones, 80% to 90% found once; its top ten account for 4.5% to 7%. This CDR3 has 15 amino acids. Germline CDR1 is MDHEN and CDR2 is SYDVKM. Trimming cost V 3 bases and J 6 bases, with 17 bases left between them. Time point of the sample: blood 4 weeks post-SBRT, at nephrectomy. Noted treatment: 15 Gy SBRT to primary tumor, nephrectomy 4 weeks later. Nephrectomy followed 15 Gy stereotactic body radiation by 4 weeks. Clear cell pathology was present in this patient's renal cell carcinoma. Of note for this clone: The antigen is unknown.

The material sequenced was blood, taken from a patient whose treatment included radiotherapy and nephrectomy. The sequence was collected from a woman aged 70-85 years with renal cell carcinoma. The chain carries TRBV28 and TRBJ1-1; D is uncertain. The DNA of the CDR3 is TGTGCCAGCAGTTTTTCAGGAGTGATCGGCGCTGAAGCTTTCTTT. Translated: CASSFSGVIGAEAFF.